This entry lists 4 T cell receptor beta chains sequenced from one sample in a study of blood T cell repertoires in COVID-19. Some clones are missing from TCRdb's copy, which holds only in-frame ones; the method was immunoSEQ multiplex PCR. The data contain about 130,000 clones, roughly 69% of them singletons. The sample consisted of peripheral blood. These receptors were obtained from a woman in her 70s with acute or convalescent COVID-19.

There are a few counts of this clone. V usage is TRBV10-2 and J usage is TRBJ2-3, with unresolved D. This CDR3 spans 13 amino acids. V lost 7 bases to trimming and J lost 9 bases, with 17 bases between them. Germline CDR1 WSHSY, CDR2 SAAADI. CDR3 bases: TGCGCCAGCACGATGACGCGGTGGTCGACGCAGTATTTT. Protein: CASTMTRWSTQYF.

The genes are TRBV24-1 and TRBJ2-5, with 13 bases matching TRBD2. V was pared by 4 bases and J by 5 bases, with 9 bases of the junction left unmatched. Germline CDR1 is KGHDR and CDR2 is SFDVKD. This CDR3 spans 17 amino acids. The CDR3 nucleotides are TGTGCCACCAGTGAGCTACTAGCGGGAGGGCTGAGGGAGACCCAGTACTTC. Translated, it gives CATSELLAGGLRETQYF.

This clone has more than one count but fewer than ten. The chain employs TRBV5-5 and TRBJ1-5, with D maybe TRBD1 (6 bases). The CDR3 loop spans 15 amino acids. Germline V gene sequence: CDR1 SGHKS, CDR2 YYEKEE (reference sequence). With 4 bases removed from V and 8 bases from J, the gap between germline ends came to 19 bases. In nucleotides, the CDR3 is TGTGCCAGCAGCCTTACCGGGACAAAAGAAAAGCCCCAGCATTTT. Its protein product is CASSLTGTKEKPQHF.

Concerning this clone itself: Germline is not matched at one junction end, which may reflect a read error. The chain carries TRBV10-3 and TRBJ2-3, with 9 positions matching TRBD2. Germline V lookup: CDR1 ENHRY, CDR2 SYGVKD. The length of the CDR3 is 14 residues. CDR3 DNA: TGTGCCATCAATGAGCGGGGGGGCACAGATACGCAGTATTTT. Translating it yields CAINERGGTDTQYF.